These T cell receptor beta chains were read from a single sample in a study of cytomegalovirus exposure and HLA in healthy donors. Clones were sequenced by immunoSEQ multiplex PCR, and TCRdb holds only the in-frame ones, with some missing. The sample shows 90,000 to 100,000 clones, around four fifths of them seen only once. The sequenced material came from PBMCs. The origin of the receptors is a woman aged 40 to 55 in good health and CMV-seronegative. Each CDR3 is given with its conserved first and last residue. A D gene is named only where the DNA matches it firmly. The listing skips clone size in some rows; elsewhere it reads once, few, many or a size class.

>TRBV5-1|once|TRBD1|TRBJ1-1
TGCGCCAGCAGCCAAAAGTTGGGGGCCAGGGGGACTGAAGCTTTCTTT
CASSQKLGARGTEAFF
>TRBV9|.|.|TRBJ2-1
TGTGCCAGCAGCGTTGGTAGCGGATCCCCACGGGTAGGCTATTGGTTGCAGTTCTTC
CASSVGSGSPRVGYWLQFF
>TRBV9|few|.|TRBJ1-4
TGTGCCAGCAGCCAAACTTCCGCGGGGTCCTTGGGAAAACTGTTTTTT
CASSQTSAGSLGKLFF
>TRBV6-5|.|.|TRBJ2-7
TGTGCCAGCAGCCGCCGGGACACTCCTCTCTACGAGCAGTACTTC
CASSRRDTPLYEQYF
>TRBV29-1|.|.|TRBJ2-1
TGCAGCGTTTCGGAGAGCTCCTACAATGAGCAGTTCTTC
CSVSESSYNEQFF
>TRBV29-1|.|TRBD1|TRBJ1-1
TGCAGCGGGTCGGTCGGAGGGGGCAGGACTGAAGCTTTCTTT
CSGSVGGGRTEAFF
>TRBV7-2|.|.|TRBJ2-3
TGTGCCAGCAGTAGCGGCCTCTCTAGCACAGATACGCAGTATTTT
CASSSGLSSTDTQYF
>TRBV6-1|.|TRBD1|TRBJ2-7
TGTGCCAGCAGTGAAGAGGGGACAGGGGACTACGAGCAGTACTTC
CASSEEGTGDYEQYF
>TRBV19|.|.|TRBJ2-3
TGTGCCAGTAGTATTGGGGACTTAGGCACAGATACGCAGTATTTT
CASSIGDLGTDTQYF
>TRBV4-1|.|.|TRBJ2-1
TGCGCCAGCAGCCAAGAATCCGGGGGAAGGTACAATGAGCAGTTCTTC
CASSQESGGRYNEQFF
>TRBV19|few|.|TRBJ1-4
TGTGCCAGTAAAGGCAGGGTAGCAACTAATGAAAAACTGTTTTTT
CASKGRVATNEKLFF
>TRBV18|.|.|TRBJ1-4
TGTGCCAGCTCACCTCAGGAAATTGCAACTAATGAAAAACTGTTTTTT
CASSPQEIATNEKLFF
>TRBV18|.|.|TRBJ1-2
TGTGCCAGCTCCCTCGGACAGACCGCCTATGGCTACACCTTC
CASSLGQTAYGYTF
>TRBV19|.|TRBD1|TRBJ1-5
TGTGCCAGTAGTATTGGGTTAGTGTTGGACAGGGACAATCAGCCCCAGCATTTT
CASSIGLVLDRDNQPQHF
>TRBV5-1|once|.|TRBJ2-7
TGCGCCAGCAGCTTTGGGAACAGGGAATACGAGCAGTACTTC
CASSFGNREYEQYF
>TRBV30|.|.|TRBJ1-1
TGTGCCTGGAGGATACTCGCTTTCTTT
CAWRILAFF
>TRBV27|.|TRBD1|TRBJ2-7
TGTGCCAGCAGTAGAAGTCCCCGGGGACAGGGGTTTTGGGAGCAGTACTTC
CASSRSPRGQGFWEQYF
>TRBV30|.|TRBD2|TRBJ2-3
TGTGCCTGGAGTAGGCGGGAGGGGTATGATACGCAGTATTTT
CAWSRREGYDTQYF
>TRBV7-9|.|.|TRBJ2-3
TGTGCCAGCAGCTTAGCGTTAATAGCGGCCACAGATACGCAGTATTTT
CASSLALIAATDTQYF
>TRBV7-2|.|.|TRBJ2-7
TGTGCCAGCAGCTTAAAAGGCGGGGACAGTTCCTACGAGCAGTACTTC
CASSLKGGDSSYEQYF
>TRBV5-4|.|TRBD1|TRBJ1-1
TGTGCCAGCAGCTGGGACCGGGACAGGAACACTGAAGCTTTCTTT
CASSWDRDRNTEAFF
>TRBV6-5|.|TRBD1|TRBJ1-1
TGTGCCAGCAGTGTCACAGGGGGCACTGAAGCTTTCTTT
CASSVTGGTEAFF
>TRBV18|.|.|TRBJ1-5
TGTGCCAGCTCACCAGGGGGCAGGAATCAGCCCCAGCATTTT
CASSPGGRNQPQHF
>TRBV7-6|.|.|TRBJ2-7
TGTGCCAGCAGCTTAGCGTCCGGCAGGGCGAGCTCCTACGAGCAGTACTTC
CASSLASGRASSYEQYF
>TRBV4-1|.|.|TRBJ1-2
TGCGCCAGCAGACCAGCCTACAGGGCTCCTAACGGTGGCTACACCTTC
CASRPAYRAPNGGYTF
>TRBV6-5|.|.|TRBJ2-7
TGTGCCAGCAGTTACGACAGTTCGAGCTCCTACGAGCAGTACTTC
CASSYDSSSSYEQYF
>TRBV19|.|.|TRBJ1-6
TGTGCCAGTAGCACCTTTAGCGAGGCACCCCTCCACTTT
CASSTFSEAPLHF
>TRBV2|.|TRBD1|TRBJ2-1
TGTGCCAGCAGTGAAGAGGGGGCCGAGTTCTATGAGCAGTTCTTC
CASSEEGAEFYEQFF
>TRBV7-9|.|.|TRBJ2-3
TGTGCCAGCAGCTCAGGGATTAACACAGATACGCAGTATTTT
CASSSGINTDTQYF
>TRBV7-9|.|TRBD2|TRBJ2-5
TGTGCCAGCAGCTTCGCGGGAGGCGGGGGAGACCAAGAGACCCAGTACTTC
CASSFAGGGGDQETQYF
>TRBV5-4|.|.|TRBJ1-2
TGTGCCAGCAGAGATACAGGGACCTATGGCTACACCTTC
CASRDTGTYGYTF
>TRBV29-1|.|.|TRBJ2-3
TGCAGCGCCGGGAAACGCACAGATACGCAGTATTTT
CSAGKRTDTQYF
>TRBV5-4|.|TRBD2|TRBJ2-1
TGTGCCAGCAGCTTGCCCGGCGGCCGGGGGGCCTACAATGAGCAGTTCTTC
CASSLPGGRGAYNEQFF
>TRBV4-1|.|.|TRBJ2-2
TGCGCCAGCAGCCAAGCGCACGATACCTGGGACAACGTCAACAGGGAGCTGTTTTTT
CASSQAHDTWDNVNRELFF
>TRBV7-8|.|TRBD2|TRBJ2-7
TGTGCCAGCAGCTCCGGGACTAGCGGACCCTACGAGCAGTACTTC
CASSSGTSGPYEQYF